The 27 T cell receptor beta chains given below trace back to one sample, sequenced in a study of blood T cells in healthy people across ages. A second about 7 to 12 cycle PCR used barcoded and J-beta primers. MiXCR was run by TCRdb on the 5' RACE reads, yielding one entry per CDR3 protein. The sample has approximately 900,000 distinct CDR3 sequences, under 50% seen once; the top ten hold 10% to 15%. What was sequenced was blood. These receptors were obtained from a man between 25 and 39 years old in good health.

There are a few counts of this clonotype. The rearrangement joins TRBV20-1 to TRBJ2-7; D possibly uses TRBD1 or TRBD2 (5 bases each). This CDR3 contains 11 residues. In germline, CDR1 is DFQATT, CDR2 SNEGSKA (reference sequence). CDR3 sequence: CRAVGDYEQYF. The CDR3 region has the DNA TGCAGAGCCGTGGGGGACTACGAGCAGTACTTC.

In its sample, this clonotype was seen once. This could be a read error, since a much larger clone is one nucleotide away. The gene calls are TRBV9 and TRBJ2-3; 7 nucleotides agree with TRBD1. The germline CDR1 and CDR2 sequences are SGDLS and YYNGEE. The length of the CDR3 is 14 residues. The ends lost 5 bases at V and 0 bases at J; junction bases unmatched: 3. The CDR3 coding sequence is TGTGCCAGCAGGACAGGGTCTAGCACAGATACGCAGTATTTT. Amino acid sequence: CASRTGSSTDTQYF.

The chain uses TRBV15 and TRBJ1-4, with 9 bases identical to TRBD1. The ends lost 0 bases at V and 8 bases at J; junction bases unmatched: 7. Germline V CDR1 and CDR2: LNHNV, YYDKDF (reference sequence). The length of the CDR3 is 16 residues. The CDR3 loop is CATSREPGQGYEKLFF. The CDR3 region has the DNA TGTGCCACCAGCAGAGAACCGGGACAGGGTTACGAAAAACTGTTTTTT.

CDR3 residues: CASSLDPGGSEQYF. CDR3 in DNA: TGCGCCAGCAGCTTGGATCCGGGGGGCTCCGAGCAGTACTTC. This chain connects TRBV5-1 to TRBJ2-5, with TRBD2 as a possible D gene (7 bases). The end of the DNA is better explained by TRBJ2-7, so the J call may be wrong. From germline, CDR1 is SGHRS and CDR2 YFSETQ. This CDR3 is built from 14 residues.

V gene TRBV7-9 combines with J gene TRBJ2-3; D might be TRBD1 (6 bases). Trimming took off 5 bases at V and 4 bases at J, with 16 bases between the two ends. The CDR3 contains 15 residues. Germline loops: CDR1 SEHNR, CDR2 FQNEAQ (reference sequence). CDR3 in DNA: TGTGCCAGCAGCCAAGACAGGAATGGGCCAGATACGCAGTATTTT. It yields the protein CASSQDRNGPDTQYF. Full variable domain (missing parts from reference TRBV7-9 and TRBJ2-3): DTGVSQNPRHKITKRGQNVTFRCDPISEHNRLYWYRQTLGQGPEFLTYFQNEAQLEKSRLLSDRFSAERPKGSFSTLEIQRTEQGDSAMYLCASSQDRNGPDTQYFGPGTRLTVL.

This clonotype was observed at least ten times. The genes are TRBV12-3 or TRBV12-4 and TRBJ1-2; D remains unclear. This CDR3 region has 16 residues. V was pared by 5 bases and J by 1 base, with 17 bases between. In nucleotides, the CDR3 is TGTGCCAGCAGTCCCCGGACCCAACTACTTAACTATGGCTACACCTTC. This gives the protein CASSPRTQLLNYGYTF.

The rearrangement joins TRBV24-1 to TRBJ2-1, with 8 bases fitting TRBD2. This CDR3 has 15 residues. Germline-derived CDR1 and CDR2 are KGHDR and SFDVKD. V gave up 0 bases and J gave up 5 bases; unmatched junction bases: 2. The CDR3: CATSDLGTSNNEQFF. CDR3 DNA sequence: TGTGCCACCAGTGATTTGGGGACTAGTAACAATGAGCAGTTCTTC.

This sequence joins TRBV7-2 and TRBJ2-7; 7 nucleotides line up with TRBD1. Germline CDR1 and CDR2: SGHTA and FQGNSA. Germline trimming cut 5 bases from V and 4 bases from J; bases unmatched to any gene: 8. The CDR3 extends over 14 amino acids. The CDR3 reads CASSRRQGWYEQYF. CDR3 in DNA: TGTGCCAGCAGCCGACGACAGGGATGGTACGAGCAGTACTTC. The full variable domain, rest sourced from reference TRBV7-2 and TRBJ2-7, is GAGVSQSPSNKVTEKGKDVELRCDPISGHTALYWYRQSLGQGLEFLIYFQGNSAPDKSGLPSDRFSAERTGGSVSTLTIQRTQQEDSAVYLCASSRRQGWYEQYFGPGTRLTVT.

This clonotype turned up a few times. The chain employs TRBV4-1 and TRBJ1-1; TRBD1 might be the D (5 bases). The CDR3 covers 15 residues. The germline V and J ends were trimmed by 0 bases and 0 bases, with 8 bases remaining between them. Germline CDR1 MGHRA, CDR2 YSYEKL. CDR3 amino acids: CASSQESTVNTEAFF. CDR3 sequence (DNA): TGCGCCAGCAGCCAAGAATCGACAGTGAACACTGAAGCTTTCTTT.

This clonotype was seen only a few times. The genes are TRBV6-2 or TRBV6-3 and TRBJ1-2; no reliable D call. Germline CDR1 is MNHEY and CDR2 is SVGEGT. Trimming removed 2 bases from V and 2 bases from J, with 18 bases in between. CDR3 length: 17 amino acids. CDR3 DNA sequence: TGTGCCAGCAGTTACGTACTACGGGCATCCCTCAACTATGGCTACACCTTC. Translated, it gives CASSYVLRASLNYGYTF.

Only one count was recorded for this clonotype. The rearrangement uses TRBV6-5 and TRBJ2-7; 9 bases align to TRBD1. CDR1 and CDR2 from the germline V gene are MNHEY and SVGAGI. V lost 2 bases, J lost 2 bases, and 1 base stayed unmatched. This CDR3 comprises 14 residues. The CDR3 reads CASSYRDRAYEQYF. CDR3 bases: TGTGCCAGCAGTTACCGGGACAGGGCCTACGAGCAGTACTTC.

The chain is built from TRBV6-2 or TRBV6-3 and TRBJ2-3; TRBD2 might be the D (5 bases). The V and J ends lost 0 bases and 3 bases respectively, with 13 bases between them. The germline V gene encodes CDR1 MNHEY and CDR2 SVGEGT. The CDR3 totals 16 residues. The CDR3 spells CASSYSRVSVTDTQYF. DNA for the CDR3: TGTGCCAGCAGTTACTCGAGGGTTAGTGTTACAGATACGCAGTATTTT.

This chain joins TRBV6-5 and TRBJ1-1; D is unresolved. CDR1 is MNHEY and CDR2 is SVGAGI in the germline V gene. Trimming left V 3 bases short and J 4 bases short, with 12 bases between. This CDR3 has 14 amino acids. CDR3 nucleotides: TGTGCCAGCAGTTATATAGTTGGGAGCACTGAAGCTTTCTTT. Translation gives CASSYIVGSTEAFF.

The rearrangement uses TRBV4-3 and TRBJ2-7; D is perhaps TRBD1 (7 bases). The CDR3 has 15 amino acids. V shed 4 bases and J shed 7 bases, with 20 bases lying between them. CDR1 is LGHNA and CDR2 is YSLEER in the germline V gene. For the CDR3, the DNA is TGCGCCAGCAGCCCTACGGCCAGGGGGGTAGGGGAGCAGTACTTC. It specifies CASSPTARGVGEQYF.

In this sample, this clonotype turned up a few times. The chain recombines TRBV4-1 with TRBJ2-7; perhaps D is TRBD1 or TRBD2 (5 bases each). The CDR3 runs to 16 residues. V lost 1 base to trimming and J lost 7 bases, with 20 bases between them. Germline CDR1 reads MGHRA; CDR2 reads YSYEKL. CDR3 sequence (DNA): TGCGCCAGCAGCCAAGCGGATCGTAGGGGATCGGGGGAGCAGTACTTC. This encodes CASSQADRRGSGEQYF.

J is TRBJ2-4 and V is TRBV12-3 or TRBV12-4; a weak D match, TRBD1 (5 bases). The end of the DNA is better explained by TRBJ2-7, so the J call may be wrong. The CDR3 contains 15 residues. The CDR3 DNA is TGTGCCAGCAGTCCTCAGGGCGGACCCCTCTACGAGCAGTACTTC. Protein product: CASSPQGGPLYEQYF.

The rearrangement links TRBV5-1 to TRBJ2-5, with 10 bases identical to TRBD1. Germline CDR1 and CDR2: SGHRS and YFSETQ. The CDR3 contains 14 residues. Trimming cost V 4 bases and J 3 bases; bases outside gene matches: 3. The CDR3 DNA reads TGCGCCAGCAGCCGAGGACAGGGGGAAGAGACCCAGTACTTC. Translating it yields CASSRGQGEETQYF.

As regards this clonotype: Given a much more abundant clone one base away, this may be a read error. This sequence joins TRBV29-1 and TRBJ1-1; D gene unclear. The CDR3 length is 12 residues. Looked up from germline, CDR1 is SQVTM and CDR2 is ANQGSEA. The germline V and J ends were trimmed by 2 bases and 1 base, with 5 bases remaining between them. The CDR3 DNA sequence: TGCAGCGTTGAACGGACGAACACTGAAGCTTTCTTT. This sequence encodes CSVERTNTEAFF.

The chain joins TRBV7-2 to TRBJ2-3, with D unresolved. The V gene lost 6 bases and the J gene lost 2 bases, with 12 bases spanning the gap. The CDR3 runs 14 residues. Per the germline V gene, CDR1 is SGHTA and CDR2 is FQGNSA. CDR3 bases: TGTGCCAGCAGTCGACAACCACACACAGATACGCAGTATTTT. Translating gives CASSRQPHTDTQYF.

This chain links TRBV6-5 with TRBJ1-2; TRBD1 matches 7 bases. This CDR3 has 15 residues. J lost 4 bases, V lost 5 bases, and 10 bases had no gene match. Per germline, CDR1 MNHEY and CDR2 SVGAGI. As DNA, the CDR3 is TGTGCCAGCAGTCCGGGACAGTTGATAGTCTATGGCTACACCTTC. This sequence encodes CASSPGQLIVYGYTF.

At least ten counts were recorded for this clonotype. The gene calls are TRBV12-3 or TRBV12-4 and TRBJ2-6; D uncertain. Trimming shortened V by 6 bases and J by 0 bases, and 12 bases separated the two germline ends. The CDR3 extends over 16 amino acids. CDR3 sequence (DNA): TGTGCCAGCAGCCGTCCAAGGGTCTCTGGGGCCAACGTCCTGACTTTC. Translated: CASSRPRVSGANVLTF.

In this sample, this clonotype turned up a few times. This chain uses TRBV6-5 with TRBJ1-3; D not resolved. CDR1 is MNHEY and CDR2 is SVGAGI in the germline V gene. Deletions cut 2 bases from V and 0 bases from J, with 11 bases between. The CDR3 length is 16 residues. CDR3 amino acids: CASSYAQTSSGNTIYF. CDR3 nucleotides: TGTGCCAGCAGTTACGCGCAGACAAGCTCTGGAAACACCATATATTTT.

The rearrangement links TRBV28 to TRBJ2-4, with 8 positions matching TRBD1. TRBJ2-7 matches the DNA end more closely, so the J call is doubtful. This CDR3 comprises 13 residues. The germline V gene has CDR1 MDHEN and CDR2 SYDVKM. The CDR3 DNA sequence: TGTGCCAGCAGACAGGGGGGTCGTTCCGAGCAGTACTTC. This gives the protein CASRQGGRSEQYF.

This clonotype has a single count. For the CDR3, the DNA is TGCGCCAGCAGCTCGGAGGGGACCCGGGACAGGGCAACCTACGAGCAGTACTTC. As protein: CASSSEGTRDRATYEQYF. This chain uses TRBV5-1 with TRBJ2-7, with 9 nucleotides matching TRBD1. V lost 3 bases, J lost 2 bases, and 15 bases stayed unmatched. The germline gives CDR1 SGHRS, CDR2 YFSETQ. The CDR3 sequence is 18 residues long. The full variable domain, its missing parts supplied by reference TRBV5-1 and TRBJ2-7, is KAGVTQTPRYLIKTRGQQVTLSCSPISGHRSVSWYQQTPGQGLQFLFEYFSETQRNKGNFPGRFSGRQFSNSRSEMNVSTLELGDSALYLCASSSEGTRDRATYEQYFGPGTRLTVT.

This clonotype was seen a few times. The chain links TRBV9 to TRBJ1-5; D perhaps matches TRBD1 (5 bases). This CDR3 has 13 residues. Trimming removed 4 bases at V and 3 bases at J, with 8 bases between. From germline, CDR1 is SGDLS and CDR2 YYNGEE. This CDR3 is CASSTGFNQPQHF. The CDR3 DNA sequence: TGTGCCAGCAGCACAGGCTTCAATCAGCCCCAGCATTTT.

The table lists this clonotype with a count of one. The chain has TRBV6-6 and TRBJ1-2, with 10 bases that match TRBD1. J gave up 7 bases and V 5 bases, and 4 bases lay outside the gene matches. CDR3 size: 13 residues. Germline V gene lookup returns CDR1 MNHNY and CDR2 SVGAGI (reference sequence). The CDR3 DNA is TGTGCCAGCAGTGACAGGGGGCTCGGTGGCTACACCTTC. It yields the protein CASSDRGLGGYTF.

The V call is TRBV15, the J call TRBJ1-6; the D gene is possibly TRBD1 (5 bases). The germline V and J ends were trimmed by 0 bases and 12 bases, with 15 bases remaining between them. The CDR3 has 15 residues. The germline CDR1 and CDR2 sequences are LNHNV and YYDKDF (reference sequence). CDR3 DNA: TGTGCCACCAGCAGAGATAGGTCGACAGTTAAACCCCTCCACTTT. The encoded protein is CATSRDRSTVKPLHF.